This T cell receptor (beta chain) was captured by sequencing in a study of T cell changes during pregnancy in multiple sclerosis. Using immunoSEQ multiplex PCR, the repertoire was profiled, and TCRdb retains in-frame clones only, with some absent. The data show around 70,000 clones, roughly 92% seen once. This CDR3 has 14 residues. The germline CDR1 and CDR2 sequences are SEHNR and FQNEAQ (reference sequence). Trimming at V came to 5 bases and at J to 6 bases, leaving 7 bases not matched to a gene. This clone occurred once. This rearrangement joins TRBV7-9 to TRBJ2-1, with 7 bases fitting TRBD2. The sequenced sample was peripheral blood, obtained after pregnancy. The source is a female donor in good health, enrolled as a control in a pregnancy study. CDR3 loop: CASSVELAINEQFF. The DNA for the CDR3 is TGTGCCAGCAGCGTTGAACTAGCGATCAATGAGCAGTTCTTC.